The source of this T cell receptor beta chain is a study of blood T cell repertoires in COVID-19. Study context: The United States, Italy and Spain supplied acute and convalescent COVID-19 samples. Sources were T cells, B-cell-depleted T cells, or PBMCs; the material itself was cDNA or gDNA.

The CDR3 is 14 amino acids. V lost 4 bases to trimming and J lost 4 bases, with 14 bases between them. Germline V CDR1 and CDR2: SGHRS, YFSETQ. Per the study methods: Nucleated cell number was recorded as an estimate derived from reference gene primer amplification. Assay: immunoSEQ multiplex PCR; the TCRdb copy retains only in-frame clones and omits some. V and J calls and clone size are those listed in that table; D and trimming were worked out from the DNA. The repertoire holds around 150,000 clones, with 76% as singletons. The sample taken for sequencing was peripheral blood. This chain connects TRBV5-1 to TRBJ1-2; a possible D gene is TRBD1 (5 bases). The clonotype was recovered from a woman over 75 with acute or convalescent COVID-19. Written as DNA, the CDR3 is TGCGCCAGCAGCCCCGGTGCCCAGGGCTATGGCTACACCTTC. Its translation: CASSPGAQGYGYTF.